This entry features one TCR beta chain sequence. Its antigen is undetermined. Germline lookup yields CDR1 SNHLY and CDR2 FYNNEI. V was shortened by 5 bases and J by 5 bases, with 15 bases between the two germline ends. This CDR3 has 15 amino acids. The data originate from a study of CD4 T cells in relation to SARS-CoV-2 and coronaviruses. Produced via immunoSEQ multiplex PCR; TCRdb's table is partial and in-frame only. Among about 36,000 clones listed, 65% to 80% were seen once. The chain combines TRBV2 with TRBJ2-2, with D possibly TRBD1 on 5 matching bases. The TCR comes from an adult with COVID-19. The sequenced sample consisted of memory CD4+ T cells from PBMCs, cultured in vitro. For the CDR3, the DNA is TGTGCCAGCAGTCAACTGGGGCATCGGACCGGGGAGCTGTTTTTT. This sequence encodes CASSQLGHRTGELFF.